This T cell receptor (beta chain) was identified in a study of blood T cell repertoires in COVID-19. Turning to the study itself: The analysed material was cDNA or gDNA that came from T cells, B-cell-depleted T cells, or PBMCs.

In the original processing: Reference gene primer amplification in the assay estimated nucleated cell counts. Profiled with immunoSEQ multiplex PCR; TCRdb holds only in-frame clones, not every one. V and J calls and clone size come straight from that table; D and trimming were deduced from the DNA. Seen here are roughly 200,000 clones, 81% observed once, and the top ten hold roughly 8%. CDR1 and CDR2 (germline): SGHTA, FQGNSA. Trimming left V 4 bases short and J 6 bases short, with 16 bases between. The CDR3 sequence is 15 residues long. Sequencing was done on a sample of peripheral blood. This chain uses TRBV7-2 with TRBJ1-5; D perhaps matches TRBD1 (6 bases). This clonotype was sampled from a woman of 80 years or more with acute or convalescent COVID-19. CDR3: CASSSVGAGGQPQHF. CDR3 in DNA: TGTGCCAGCAGCTCGGTGGGGGCGGGCGGTCAGCCCCAGCATTTT.